These 4 T cell receptor beta chains originate from one sample sequenced in a study of T cell responses to AZD1222 COVID-19 vaccine. Method: immunoSEQ multiplex PCR; TCRdb's copy keeps in-frame clones and lacks some. The sample yields 120,000 to 150,000 clones, around nine tenths seen once. The input for sequencing was peripheral blood, taken on day 0 of AZD1222 vaccination. The receptors here all came from an adult in good health.

The gene calls are TRBV9 and TRBJ2-2, with a possible D match to TRBD1 (5 bases). CDR3 length equals 12 residues. V was cut by 7 bases and J by 6 bases, with 10 bases left in between. Germline CDR1 and CDR2: SGDLS and YYNGEE. In DNA form, the CDR3 reads TGTGCCAGCCAGGGTGCGCCCGGGGAGCTGTTTTTT. This sequence encodes CASQGAPGELFF.

The table lists this clone with a count of one. V is TRBV5-5 and J is TRBJ1-5; D not resolved. Trimming removed 0 bases from V and 1 base from J, with 2 bases in between. This CDR3 spans 13 amino acids. In germline, CDR1 is SGHKS, CDR2 YYEKEE (reference sequence). CDR3 sequence reads: CASSLDSNQPQHF. The CDR3 DNA is TGTGCCAGCAGCTTGGACAGCAATCAGCCCCAGCATTTT. Together with reference TRBV5-5 and TRBJ1-5, the CDR3 gives the full variable domain: DAGVTQSPTHLIKTRGQQVTLRCSPISGHKSVSWYQQVLGQGPQFIFQYYEKEERGRGNFPDRFSARQFPNYSSELNVNALLLGDSALYLCASSLDSNQPQHFGDGTRLSIL.

The CDR3 DNA is TGTGCCAGCACACTACTAGAGACTGAAGCTTTCTTT. Protein sequence: CASTLLETEAFF. The chain is built from TRBV12-3 or TRBV12-4 and TRBJ1-1; D unclear. V lost 7 bases and J lost 5, with 11 bases in between. This CDR3 region has 12 residues.

This sequence joins TRBV14 and TRBJ1-5; possibly TRBD1 for D (5 bases). Trimming took 0 bases from V and 2 from J, leaving 8 bases between them. The CDR3 has 15 residues. Germline CDR1 and CDR2: SGHDN and FVKESK. CDR3 in amino acids: CASSQDRVGNQPQHF. The CDR3 DNA reads TGTGCCAGCAGCCAAGACAGGGTCGGCAATCAGCCCCAGCATTTT.